The sequence of this T cell receptor (beta chain) was determined in a study of T cell clones after liver transplantation. Study context: Draws occurred before transplant, before withdrawal, and after complete or failed withdrawal.

The V end lost 3 bases, the J end lost 5 bases, and 7 bases lay between the germline ends. This CDR3 is 12 amino acids long. CDR1 is MNHEY and CDR2 is SMNVEV in the germline V gene (reference sequence). With respect to this clone: Its antigen is undetermined.

General study findings and limits: Post-transplant time points were not standardized, so conclusions are preliminary. Low donor cell numbers restricted donor-reactive repertoire measurement in two subjects.

Method: immunoSEQ multiplex PCR; TCRdb's copy keeps in-frame clones and lacks some. Of roughly 120,000 clones in the sample, approximately 90% are singletons; the top ten hold around 0.8%. V is TRBV27 and J is TRBJ2-5; no clear D. The receptor's source is a human patient who received a liver transplant. The graft donor may have contributed some T cells. The sequencing used CD4+ T cells from blood, collected 12 months after liver transplant. CDR3 nucleotides: TGTGCCAGCAGTTTCAACGGGGAGACCCAGTACTTC. Translated, it gives CASSFNGETQYF.